The 25 T cell receptor beta chains below come from one sample, sequenced in a study of T cells in women clearing cervical HPV infection. The protocol was immunoSEQ multiplex PCR, while the TCRdb copy is restricted to in-frame clones and leaves out a portion. The sample data list about 25,000 clones. Sequenced material: blood buffy coat. The receptors come from a woman aged 18 to 75 with a cervical HPV16 infection that either progressed to CIN3+ or cleared (not recorded which).

With regard to this clone: The CDR3 extends 3 residues past the end of the read, so its final part is completed from the germline J gene. The chain links TRBV5-1 to TRBJ2-7; TRBD1 is a possible D gene (5 bases). V lost 2 bases and J 1 base, leaving 7 bases between the germline ends. The CDR3 consists of 13 residues. Germline-derived CDR1 and CDR2 are SGHRS and YFSETQ. CDR3 DNA, as far as it was read: TGCGCCAGCAGCTTTCGACAGTCCTACGAG. Amino acid sequence: CASSFRQSYE. The complete CDR3 sequence is CASSFRQSYEQYF. Based on the CDR3 plus reference TRBV5-1 and TRBJ2-7, the full variable domain is KAGVTQTPRYLIKTRGQQVTLSCSPISGHRSVSWYQQTPGQGLQFLFEYFSETQRNKGNFPGRFSGRQFSNSRSEMNVSTLELGDSALYLCASSFRQSYEQYFGPGTRLTVT.

As concerns this clone: The read is 3 residues too short to cover the CDR3 end, so that end is filled in from the germline J gene. The chain joins TRBV2 to TRBJ2-5; TRBD2 aligns across 9 bases. The length of the CDR3 is 16 residues. CDR1 SNHLY and CDR2 FYNNEI come from the germline V gene. The junction had 11 bases not matched to a gene; V was cut back by 4 bases and J by 5 bases. CDR3: CASSGDAAGGWETQYF. CDR3 DNA, as far as it was read: TGTGCCAGCAGTGGGGATGCAGCGGGGGGTTGGGAGACC.

Comments on this clone: Sequencing ends 3 residues short of the CDR3 end; the germline J gene provides the rest. The rearrangement joins TRBV30 to TRBJ1-6; 10 nucleotides line up with TRBD1. The CDR3 spans 12 residues. Trimming at V came to 5 bases and at J to 8 bases, leaving 0 bases not matched to a gene. Germline V gives CDR1 GTSNPN, CDR2 SVGIG (reference sequence). The DNA read from the CDR3 is TGTGCCTGGGGGACAGGGGATTCACCC. It is translated as CAWGTGDSP. In full, the CDR3 is CAWGTGDSPLHF. Variable domain in full (rest from reference TRBV30 and TRBJ1-6): SQTIHQWPATLVQPVGSPLSLECTVEGTSNPNLYWYRQAAGRGLQLLFYSVGIGQISSEVPQNLSASRPQDRQFILSSKKLLLSDSGFYLCAWGTGDSPLHFGNGTRLTVT.

Note on this clone: The CDR3 end lies 3 residues beyond the end of the read and is filled in from the germline J gene. The rearrangement uses TRBV7-3 and TRBJ1-2; D unresolved. The CDR3 loop spans 12 amino acids. Germline loops: CDR1 SGHTA, CDR2 FQGTGA. The sequenced part of the CDR3 DNA is TGTGCCAGCAGCTCCCAGAGCGGTGAC. It yields the protein CASSSQSGD. The full CDR3 is CASSSQSGDYTF. The full variable domain, with the rest looked up from reference TRBV7-3 and TRBJ1-2, is GAGVSQTPSNKVTEKGKYVELRCDPISGHTALYWYRQSLGQGPEFLIYFQGTGAADDSGLPNDRFFAVRPEGSVSTLKIQRTERGDSAVYLCASSSQSGDYTFGSGTRLTVV.

As for this clone: The read stops 3 residues short of the end of the CDR3; the missing end is completed from the germline J gene. This chain joins TRBV30 and TRBJ1-2, with a tentative D call TRBD1 (6 bases). This CDR3 region has 13 residues. Per germline, CDR1 GTSNPN and CDR2 SVGIG (reference sequence). The CDR3 region is CAWSPRGPYDYTF. CDR3 bases read: TGTGCCTGGAGCCCCAGGGGCCCCTACGAC.

Incomplete CDR3 DNA: TGTGCCAGTAGTATCTCGGGACAGGGTAGCAATCAGCCC. It yields the protein CASSISGQGSNQP. The full CDR3 sequence reads CASSISGQGSNQPQHF. The chain uses TRBV19 and TRBJ1-5; 9 nucleotides match TRBD1. The CDR3 end is not reached by the read, which stops 3 residues before it; the germline J gene fills it in. V lost 3 bases, J lost 0 bases, and 3 bases stayed unmatched. The CDR3 spans 16 residues. Germline CDR1 and CDR2: LNHDA and SQIVND (reference sequence).

Concerning this clone itself: The read ends 3 residues before the CDR3 terminus; that terminus is restored from the germline J gene. This chain uses TRBV29-1 with TRBJ1-2, with TRBD1 identical over 7 bases. With 6 bases clipped from V and 0 bases from J, the junction kept 7 bases outside the gene matches. The V gene's germline CDR1 is SQVTM and CDR2 ANQGSEA. This CDR3 contains 14 residues. CDR3 bases read: TGCAGCGTACCCGGGACAGCAACTAACTATGGC. This gives the protein CSVPGTATNYG. The CDR3 in full is CSVPGTATNYGYTF.

With respect to this clone: The read is 3 residues too short to cover the CDR3 end, so that end is filled in from the germline J gene. The chain is built from TRBV6-2 or TRBV6-3 and TRBJ2-7, with a weak D call TRBD2 (6 bases). The CDR3 sequence is 16 residues long. Germline V lookup: CDR1 MNHEY, CDR2 SVGEGT. V was clipped by 6 bases and J by 3 bases, with 21 bases between them. CDR3 DNA (partial): TGTGCCAGCAGCCGACCAATGACTAGTTTCAGCTACGAG. The encoded protein is CASSRPMTSFSYE. The whole CDR3 protein is CASSRPMTSFSYEQYF.

On this clone: The CDR3 extends 3 residues past the end of the read, so its final part is completed from the germline J gene. This chain links TRBV6-2 or TRBV6-3 with TRBJ2-3, with 8 nucleotides matching TRBD1. Trimming cost V 3 bases and J 5 bases; bases outside gene matches: 7. CDR1 is MNHEY, CDR2 SVGEGT, per germline. This CDR3 has 15 residues. The part of the CDR3 DNA that was read is TGTGCCAGCAGTTATGTGGACAGGGCCGGAGATACG. Translating it yields CASSYVDRAGDT. The whole CDR3 protein reads CASSYVDRAGDTQYF.

As concerns this clone: The DNA ends 3 residues before the CDR3 does, and the rest of the CDR3 is filled in from the germline J gene. The chain couples TRBV7-3 to TRBJ2-1; 8 bases agree with TRBD2. In germline, CDR1 is SGHTA, CDR2 FQGTGA. CDR3 length equals 15 residues. Losses at the gene ends were 4 bases for V and 0 bases for J; bases not matched to a gene: 2. CDR3 sequence reads: CASSSAGVSYNEQFF. The part of the CDR3 DNA that was read is TGTGCCAGCAGCTCAGCGGGGGTCTCCTACAATGAG.

According to its frequency, this clone is medium-sized. Read data end 3 residues before the CDR3 end; the end is taken from the germline J gene. The chain links TRBV30 to TRBJ2-6; a possible D gene is TRBD1 (5 bases). Trimming removed 5 bases from V and 1 base from J, with 9 bases in between. The CDR3 spans 14 residues. Germline assignment: CDR1 GTSNPN and CDR2 SVGIG (reference sequence). The part of the CDR3 DNA that was read is TGTGCCTGGTCCCAGGGATCTGGGGCCAACGTC. This encodes CAWSQGSGANV. The complete CDR3 protein is CAWSQGSGANVLTF.

Remarks on this clone: The junction and the germline gene differ at one end; a read error may be behind it. Read sequence stops 3 residues before the CDR3 end, and the germline J gene provides the missing end. This sequence joins TRBV7-7 and TRBJ2-7; D could derive from TRBD1 or TRBD2 (7 bases each). This CDR3 region has 15 residues. Per germline, CDR1 SSHAT and CDR2 FNYEAQ (reference sequence). CDR3 residues: CASSSQQGRDYEQYF. CDR3 DNA, as far as it was read: TGTGCTAGCAGCTCCCAACAGGGGAGGGACTACGAG.

On this clone: With the read ending 3 residues before the CDR3 end, the germline J gene is used to fill in that end. The chain employs TRBV7-2 and TRBJ1-2; 9 bases are a match to TRBD1. Germline trimming cut 7 bases from V and 7 bases from J; bases unmatched to any gene: 10. The V gene's germline CDR1 is SGHTA and CDR2 FQGNSA. The CDR3 spans 14 residues. The CDR3 loop is CASTVGQGTRGYTF. Incomplete CDR3 DNA: TGTGCCAGCACCGTTGGACAGGGGACTCGTGGC.

Notes on this clone: The germline gene is not matched at one end of the junction; a read error may be the cause. Coverage ceases 3 residues before the CDR3 finishes, and the germline J gene fills in the end. This chain connects TRBV23-1 to TRBJ2-3; D call uncertain. TRBV23-1 is recorded as an ORF, its role being uncertain. The CDR3 covers 13 residues. The part of the CDR3 DNA that was read is TGCGCCAGCAGTCACAAAAGCACGGATACG. The encoded protein is CASSHKSTDT. The entire CDR3 protein is CASSHKSTDTQYF.

Incomplete CDR3 DNA: TGTGCCAGCAGGGAGCCGGGACTTCATAAGGGTACTGAA. Translating it yields CASREPGLHKGTE. In full, the CDR3 is CASREPGLHKGTEAFF. This rearrangement joins TRBV6-2 or TRBV6-3 to TRBJ1-1, with a tentative D call TRBD1 (5 bases). From the germline J gene comes the end of the CDR3, since the read stops 3 residues before it. Trimming pared 6 bases from V and 5 bases from J, leaving 22 bases between. Germline V CDR1 and CDR2: MNHEY, SVGEGT. The CDR3 is 16 residues long.

To note about this clone: The CDR3 goes on 3 residues after the read ends, and that part is filled in from the germline J gene. The J gene is TRBJ2-5, the V gene TRBV12-3 or TRBV12-4; TRBD1 agrees at 8 bases. The CDR3 extends over 14 amino acids. J lost 3 bases, V lost 0 bases, and 0 bases had no gene match. This CDR3 reads CASSLADREETQYF. The part of the CDR3 DNA that was read is TGTGCCAGCAGTTTAGCGGACAGGGAAGAGACC.

About this clone itself: The observed sequence ends 3 residues before the CDR3 terminus, with the missing tail filled in from the germline J gene. The gene calls are TRBV7-2 and TRBJ2-3; D gene uncertain. Germline V gene lookup returns CDR1 SGHTA and CDR2 FQGNSA. The CDR3 totals 14 residues. The V and J ends lost 3 bases and 0 bases respectively, with 7 bases between them. CDR3 protein: CASSFGPSTDTQYF. Partial CDR3 DNA: TGTGCCAGCAGCTTCGGTCCCAGCACAGATACG.

On this clone itself: The sequence runs out 3 residues before the end of the CDR3; the remainder is reconstructed from the germline J gene. V and J are TRBV18 and TRBJ2-3, with unresolved D. The germline gives CDR1 KGHSH, CDR2 LQKENI. This CDR3 contains 16 residues. Trimming shortened V by 6 bases and J by 4 bases, and 20 bases separated the two germline ends. The sequenced CDR3 bases are TGTGCCAGCTCCCTTCATCCCCTATCGCTGGCAGATACG. Its protein is CASSLHPLSLADT. In full, the CDR3 reads CASSLHPLSLADTQYF.

To note about this clone: The read gets to within 3 residues of the CDR3 end, and the germline J gene fills in the rest. V usage is TRBV5-6 and J usage is TRBJ2-7; tentatively, D is TRBD2 (7 bases). CDR1 is SGHDT, CDR2 YYEEEE, per germline. Trimming took off 0 bases at V and 2 bases at J, with 12 bases between the two ends. This CDR3 comprises 15 residues. The CDR3 sequence is CASSLGSGGPYEQYF. The CDR3 bases that were read are TGTGCCAGCAGCTTGGGCTCGGGGGGCCCCTACGAG.

The part of the CDR3 DNA that was read is TGTGCCTCGGGGGGGCCAGGGGGGCACGAG. This codes for CASGGPGGHE. The full CDR3 sequence reads CASGGPGGHEQYF. This sequence joins TRBV19 and TRBJ2-7; maybe TRBD2 (8 bases). The CDR3 end falls 3 residues outside the read, so it is completed with the germline J gene. Trimming cost V 11 bases and J 5 bases, with 19 bases left between them. The CDR3 extends over 13 amino acids. Germline lookup yields CDR1 LNHDA and CDR2 SQIVND (reference sequence).

For this clone: The missing CDR3 end, 3 residues past where the read stops, is filled in from the germline J gene. This chain joins TRBV5-1 and TRBJ1-1, with D possibly TRBD1 on 5 matching bases. The V end lost 5 bases, the J end lost 0 bases, and 11 bases lay between the germline ends. Looked up from germline, CDR1 is SGHRS and CDR2 is YFSETQ. The CDR3 length is 14 residues. CDR3 residues: CASRQGDMNTEAFF. CDR3 DNA (partial): TGCGCCAGCAGGCAGGGAGACATGAACACTGAA.

Notes on this clone: The read gets to within 3 residues of the CDR3 end, and the germline J gene fills in the rest. The chain carries TRBV12-3 or TRBV12-4 and TRBJ2-7; TRBD1 aligns across 12 bases. The CDR3 sequence is 14 residues long. The V gene end was trimmed by 8 bases and the J gene end by 5 bases; junction bases not matched to a gene: 7. The CDR3 here is CASGGTGGADEQYF. The CDR3 DNA, read in part, is TGTGCCAGCGGGGGGACAGGGGGCGCGGACGAG.

As to this clone: The read ends 3 residues shy of where the CDR3 ends; the end is completed using the germline J gene. This chain joins TRBV7-9 and TRBJ2-7; 13 nucleotides line up with TRBD2. The CDR3 spans 15 residues. Per the germline V gene, CDR1 is SEHNR and CDR2 is FQNEAQ (reference sequence). J lost 4 bases, V lost 6 bases, and 6 bases had no gene match. The CDR3 DNA, read in part, is TGTGCCAGCAGTCTGGGGACTAGCGGGACTTACGAG. Its translation: CASSLGTSGTYE. The full CDR3 sequence reads CASSLGTSGTYEQYF.

With regard to this clone: The read ends 3 residues before the CDR3 terminus; that terminus is restored from the germline J gene. The rearrangement joins TRBV19 to TRBJ2-3, with TRBD2 identical over 12 bases. In germline, CDR1 is LNHDA, CDR2 SQIVND (reference sequence). CDR3 length equals 17 residues. V was pared by 1 base and J by 5 bases, with 7 bases of the junction left unmatched. The part of the CDR3 DNA that was read is TGTGCCAGTAGTATAGCCAGGACTAGCGGGACAGGAGATACG. Encoded protein: CASSIARTSGTGDT. From start to end, the CDR3 is CASSIARTSGTGDTQYF.

The sequenced CDR3 bases are TGTGCCAGCAGCTTATATAGCGGGCGTACCTACAATGAC. It translates to CASSLYSGRTYND. The whole CDR3 is CASSLYSGRTYNDYTF. The chain carries TRBV7-6 and TRBJ1-2; D not resolved. The read ends 3 residues before the CDR3 terminus; that terminus is restored from the germline J gene. The CDR3 is made up of 16 amino acids. Germline CDR1 reads SGHVS; CDR2 reads FNYEAQ. The variable domain in full, completed from reference TRBV7-6 and TRBJ1-2, reads GAGVSQSPRYKVTKRGQDVALRCDPISGHVSLYWYRQALGQGPEFLTYFNYEAQQDKSGLPNDRFSAERPEGSISTLTIQRTEQRDSAMYRCASSLYSGRTYNDYTFGSGTRLTVV.